The 19 T cell receptor beta chains reported below all come from one sample, sequenced in a study of beta chain features in type 1 diabetes. cDNA synthesis used the whole RNA isolate, giving expressed TCRB sequences. TCRdb's copy holds only in-frame clones and misses some; the assay was immunoSEQ multiplex PCR. The sample contains some 500,000 clones, 9.5% to 12% of which appear only once. The source material was naive CD4+ T cells from blood. The receptor source for this set is a woman aged 18-29 years in good health.

The rearrangement joins TRBV9 to TRBJ2-6, with 8 nucleotides matching TRBD1. The V gene end was trimmed by 2 bases and the J gene end by 2 bases; junction bases not matched to a gene: 6. The germline CDR1 and CDR2 sequences are SGDLS and YYNGEE. The CDR3 is 17 amino acids. The CDR3 DNA reads TGTGCCAGCAGCGTTGACAGGGGCCCCGCTGGGGCCAACGTCCTGACTTTC. Translation: CASSVDRGPAGANVLTF. Using reference TRBV9 and TRBJ2-6 for the parts outside the CDR3, the full variable domain is DSGVTQTPKHLITATGQRVTLRCSPRSGDLSVYWYQQSLDQGLQFLIQYYNGEERAKGNILERFSAQQFPDLHSELNLSSLELGDSALYFCASSVDRGPAGANVLTFGAGSRLTVL.

The chain couples TRBV7-2 to TRBJ2-4, with TRBD2 matching 10 bases. Trimming at V came to 1 base and at J to 6 bases, leaving 9 bases not matched to a gene. The CDR3 is 17 residues long. In germline, CDR1 is SGHTA, CDR2 FQGNSA. CDR3: CASSLESGLAGANIQYF. In DNA form, the CDR3 reads TGTGCCAGCAGCTTAGAGAGTGGCCTAGCGGGGGCAAACATTCAGTACTTC.

The chain combines TRBV5-1 with TRBJ2-1; 7 bases match TRBD1. The CDR3 spans 15 residues. Germline lookup yields CDR1 SGHRS and CDR2 YFSETQ. The V segment lost 0 bases and the J segment 5 bases; nucleotides outside the gene matches: 5. CDR3 in amino acids: CASSLGDRDHNEQFF. Written as DNA, the CDR3 is TGCGCCAGCAGCTTGGGTGACAGGGACCACAATGAGCAGTTCTTC.

In DNA form, the CDR3 reads TGTGCCAGCAGCTTTTACGGTACTGAAGCTTTCTTT. Protein: CASSFYGTEAFF. The chain carries TRBV7-2 and TRBJ1-1; D unclear. V lost 3 bases, J lost 5 bases, and 7 bases lay in between. There are 12 residues in the CDR3. Germline V gene sequence: CDR1 SGHTA, CDR2 FQGNSA. Filled out from reference TRBV7-2 and TRBJ1-1, the complete variable domain reads GAGVSQSPSNKVTEKGKDVELRCDPISGHTALYWYRQSLGQGLEFLIYFQGNSAPDKSGLPSDRFSAERTGGSVSTLTIQRTQQEDSAVYLCASSFYGTEAFFGQGTRLTVV.

Regarding this clone: At one end the junction does not follow the germline gene, possibly because of a read error. This chain joins TRBV14 and TRBJ2-7; TRBD1 matches at 9 bases. Germline V lookup: CDR1 SGHDN, CDR2 FVKESK. The CDR3 runs 17 residues. The CDR3 coding sequence is TGTGCCAGCAGCCATGGCCCGTCGGGACAGGGATTCTACGAGCACTACTTC. Its translation is CASSHGPSGQGFYEHYF.

The chain has TRBV5-4 and TRBJ2-5, with a weak D call TRBD1 (5 bases). This CDR3 is built from 17 residues. Germline lookup yields CDR1 SGHNT and CDR2 YYREEE (reference sequence). Trimming removed 0 bases from V and 3 bases from J, with 18 bases in between. Written as DNA, the CDR3 is TGTGCCAGCAGCTTGGGGTTGACAGCTTCGGCGGAAGAGACCCAGTACTTC. Amino acid sequence: CASSLGLTASAEETQYF. Full variable domain (missing parts from reference TRBV5-4 and TRBJ2-5): ETGVTQSPTHLIKTRGQQVTLRCSSQSGHNTVSWYQQALGQGPQFIFQYYREEENGRGNFPPRFSGLQFPNYSSELNVNALELDDSALYLCASSLGLTASAEETQYFGPGTRLLVL.

V and J are TRBV29-1 and TRBJ2-3; TRBD1 or TRBD2 may be the D gene (5 bases each). The CDR3 is made up of 19 amino acids. Deletions cut 4 bases from V and 0 bases from J, with 26 bases between. Germline CDR1 reads SQVTM; CDR2 reads ANQGSEA. CDR3 nucleotide sequence: TGCAGCGTTGGCTTTAGGGACGGCCCGGGGTCCCTTAGCACAGATACGCAGTATTTT. Translation gives CSVGFRDGPGSLSTDTQYF.

The chain is built from TRBV9 and TRBJ2-3; no reliable D call. The V end lost 4 bases, the J end lost 0 bases, and 9 bases lay between the germline ends. The CDR3 has 14 amino acids. Germline V gives CDR1 SGDLS, CDR2 YYNGEE. This CDR3 is CASSPDPSTDTQYF. The CDR3 nucleotides read TGTGCCAGCAGCCCCGACCCTAGCACAGATACGCAGTATTTT.

The chain combines TRBV5-1 with TRBJ2-7; 9 nucleotides match TRBD1. This CDR3 is 18 amino acids long. V lost 3 bases and J lost 4; bases outside the gene matches: 17. Germline CDR1 reads SGHRS; CDR2 reads YFSETQ. The CDR3 protein is CASSSTYTEDRGLYEQYV. The CDR3, as DNA: TGCGCCAGCAGCTCCACATACACAGAGGACAGGGGTTTGTACGAGCAGTACGTC.

This clone was seen a handful of times. V gene TRBV13 combines with J gene TRBJ2-7; 8 bases match TRBD1. The CDR3 length is 16 residues. V shed 2 bases, J shed 1 base, and the junction held 7 bases outside the gene matches. The germline V gene has CDR1 PRHDT and CDR2 FYEKMQ (reference sequence). CDR3 in DNA: TGTGCCAGCAGCTTACTGACAGGGGTGGTTTCCTACGAGCAGTACTTC. This sequence encodes CASSLLTGVVSYEQYF.

This clone has a handful of counts. The chain carries TRBV29-1 and TRBJ1-1; 7 nucleotides agree with TRBD1. Germline V gene data show CDR1 as SQVTM and CDR2 as ANQGSEA. The CDR3 length is 17 residues. V was clipped by 7 bases and J by 2 bases; unmatched bases: 19. The CDR3 nucleotides read TGCAGCGGACGTTCTAGGGCAGGGGGTTCCACTAACACTGAAGCTTTCTTT. Translating gives CSGRSRAGGSTNTEAFF.

The J gene is TRBJ1-4, the V gene TRBV29-1; D uncertain. CDR3 size: 12 residues. V was trimmed by 4 bases and J by 5 bases, leaving 8 bases between them. Germline CDR1 reads SQVTM; CDR2 reads ANQGSEA. CDR3 DNA: TGCAGCGTTGTGAGCAGCAATGAAAAACTGTTTTTT. Residues: CSVVSSNEKLFF.

This chain connects TRBV18 to TRBJ2-1; D ambiguous. The CDR3 totals 11 residues. Trimming stripped 2 bases from V and 9 bases from J, with 5 bases between. Germline V lookup: CDR1 KGHSH, CDR2 LQKENI. For the CDR3, the DNA is TGTGCCAGCTCACCAACGGGTGAGCAGTTCTTC. This translates into CASSPTGEQFF.

This clone has a handful of counts. Additional DNA sequences in this sample encode the identical CDR3. The chain recombines TRBV18 with TRBJ2-1; D may be TRBD1 (6 bases). The CDR3 length is 13 residues. From germline, CDR1 is KGHSH and CDR2 LQKENI. The V and J ends lost 3 bases and 4 bases respectively, with 7 bases between them. The CDR3 is CASSPQGYNEQFF. The CDR3 region has the DNA TGTGCCAGCTCACCGCAGGGGTACAATGAGCAGTTCTTC.

This clone has at least ten counts. The rearrangement links TRBV30 to TRBJ2-5; D possibly uses TRBD1 or TRBD2 (5 bases each). The CDR3 totals 16 residues. Between the trimmed V and J ends, which lost 3 bases and 5 bases, there was a span of 22 bases. CDR1 GTSNPN and CDR2 SVGIG come from the germline V gene (reference sequence). The CDR3, as DNA: TGTGCCTGGAGCCCCGGCTCGGGGCCGGGATATGAGACCCAGTACTTC. This gives the protein CAWSPGSGPGYETQYF.

This clone showed up just a few times. The J gene is TRBJ2-1, the V gene TRBV7-8; D is perhaps TRBD2 (6 bases). The ends were cut back, 4 bases at V and 2 bases at J, with 15 bases in the middle. The CDR3 has 16 amino acids. The germline gives CDR1 SGHVS, CDR2 FQNEAQ. This CDR3 is CASSYVAAKTYNEQFF. CDR3 coding DNA: TGTGCCAGCAGCTACGTAGCGGCAAAAACCTACAATGAGCAGTTCTTC.

The chain has TRBV5-1 and TRBJ2-5; D is undetermined. CDR1 is SGHRS and CDR2 is YFSETQ in the germline V gene. Trimming shortened V by 4 bases and J by 3 bases, and 4 bases separated the two germline ends. The CDR3 covers 11 residues. The CDR3 is CASSIEETQYF. CDR3 nucleotide sequence: TGCGCCAGCAGCATAGAAGAGACCCAGTACTTC.

This sequence joins TRBV27 and TRBJ2-1, with a possible D match to TRBD2 (6 bases). The germline V gene encodes CDR1 MNHEY and CDR2 SMNVEV (reference sequence). V was cut by 5 bases and J by 4 bases, with 12 bases left in between. CDR3 length equals 14 residues. CDR3: CASSRSAGYNEQFF. As DNA, the CDR3 is TGTGCCAGCAGTAGGAGCGCGGGATACAATGAGCAGTTCTTC.

This clone appeared a few times. This chain joins TRBV15 and TRBJ2-7; D call uncertain. V lost 0 bases and J lost 4, with 10 bases in between. This CDR3 has 14 residues. Germline CDR1 LNHNV, CDR2 YYDKDF (reference sequence). CDR3 in amino acids: CATSRDSLSYEQYF. CDR3 coding DNA: TGTGCCACCAGCAGAGACAGCCTCTCGTACGAGCAGTACTTC.